The 7 T cell receptor beta chains presented below share a single source sample, sequenced in a study of T cell changes during pregnancy in multiple sclerosis. TCRdb keeps only in-frame clones here, not all; method: immunoSEQ multiplex PCR. The sample yields tens of thousands of clones, around 94% seen once. Sequencing was performed on peripheral blood, taken in the third trimester of pregnancy. Receptors originate from a female donor in good health, enrolled as a control in a pregnancy study.

The genes are TRBV28 and TRBJ1-3; D is ambiguous. This CDR3 has 14 amino acids. Deletions cut 6 bases from V and 2 bases from J, with 11 bases between. The V gene's germline CDR1 is MDHEN and CDR2 SYDVKM. CDR3: CASRTPGTGNTIYF. The CDR3 nucleotides read TGTGCCAGCAGAACACCGGGAACTGGAAACACCATATATTTT.

The V and J genes are TRBV11-2 and TRBJ2-2, with 16 bases matching TRBD2. The V and J ends lost 1 base and 5 bases, in that order; junction bases with no gene match: 4. CDR1 and CDR2 (germline): SGHAT, FQNNGV. CDR3 length: 18 amino acids. The CDR3 region is CASSLVGLAGGRTGELFF. DNA of the CDR3: TGTGCCAGCAGCTTAGTGGGACTAGCGGGGGGGCGAACCGGGGAGCTGTTTTTT.

The V call is TRBV7-9, the J call TRBJ2-1, with D unresolved. The V gene lost 0 bases and the J gene lost 0 bases, with 15 bases spanning the gap. The CDR3 has 18 amino acids. Germline V gene data show CDR1 as SEHNR and CDR2 as FQNEAQ (reference sequence). The CDR3 coding sequence is TGTGCCAGCAGCTTAGCGCGAGGTGAACGTCACTCCTACAATGAGCAGTTCTTC. It encodes CASSLARGERHSYNEQFF.

The genes are TRBV6-5 and TRBJ2-2; 10 nucleotides match TRBD2. The CDR3 sequence is 15 residues long. The ends lost 4 bases at V and 5 bases at J; junction bases unmatched: 4. CDR1 is MNHEY and CDR2 is SVGAGI in the germline V gene. In nucleotides, the CDR3 is TGTGCCAGCAGTTTAGCGGGAGGTCGGACCGGGGAGCTGTTTTTT. Its protein is CASSLAGGRTGELFF.

The rearrangement uses TRBV4-2 and TRBJ2-1, with 9 bases identical to TRBD1. The ends lost 4 bases at V and 0 bases at J; junction bases unmatched: 10. The CDR3 contains 18 residues. Germline lookup yields CDR1 LGHNA and CDR2 YNFKEQ. The CDR3 DNA reads TGTGCCAGCAGCCCGGGACAGGGTAGGGGAAGCTCCTACAATGAGCAGTTCTTC. Its translation: CASSPGQGRGSSYNEQFF.

The chain joins TRBV5-1 to TRBJ2-7; 11 bases agree with TRBD1. The germline V gene has CDR1 SGHRS and CDR2 YFSETQ. J was trimmed by 1 base and V by 3 bases; bases with no gene match: 3. The CDR3 length is 15 residues. As DNA, the CDR3 is TGCGCCAGCAGCTCCGGACAGGGGGCGTCCTACGAGCAGTACTTC. Its protein is CASSSGQGASYEQYF.

The chain couples TRBV5-1 to TRBJ1-2; D ambiguous. The V end was cut by 4 bases, the J end by 4 bases, with 11 bases between. The length of the CDR3 is 13 residues. The germline V gene encodes CDR1 SGHRS and CDR2 YFSETQ. The CDR3 spells CASSKKDIYGYTF. The DNA of the CDR3 is TGCGCCAGCAGCAAGAAAGACATCTATGGCTACACCTTC.